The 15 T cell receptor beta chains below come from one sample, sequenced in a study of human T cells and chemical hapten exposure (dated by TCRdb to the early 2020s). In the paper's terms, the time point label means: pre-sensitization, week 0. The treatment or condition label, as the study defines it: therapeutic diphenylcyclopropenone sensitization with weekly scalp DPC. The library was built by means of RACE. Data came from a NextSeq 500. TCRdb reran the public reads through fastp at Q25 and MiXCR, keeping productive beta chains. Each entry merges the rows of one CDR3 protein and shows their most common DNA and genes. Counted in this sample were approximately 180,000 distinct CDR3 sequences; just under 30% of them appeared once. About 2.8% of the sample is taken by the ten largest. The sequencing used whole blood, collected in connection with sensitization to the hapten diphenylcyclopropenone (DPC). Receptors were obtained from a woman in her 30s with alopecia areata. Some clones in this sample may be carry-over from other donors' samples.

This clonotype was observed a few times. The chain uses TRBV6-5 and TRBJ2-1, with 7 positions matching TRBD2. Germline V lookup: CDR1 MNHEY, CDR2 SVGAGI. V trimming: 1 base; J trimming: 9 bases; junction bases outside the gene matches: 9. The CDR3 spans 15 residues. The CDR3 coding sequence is TGTGCCAGCAGTTACTGGGGAGGGACTATCGGTGAGCAGTTCTTC. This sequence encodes CASSYWGGTIGEQFF.

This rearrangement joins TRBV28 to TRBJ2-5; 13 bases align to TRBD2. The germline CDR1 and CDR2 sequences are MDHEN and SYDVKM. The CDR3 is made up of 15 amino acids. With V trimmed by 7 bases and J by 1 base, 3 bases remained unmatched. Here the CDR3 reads CASTGTSGIQETQYF. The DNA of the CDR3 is TGTGCCAGCACGGGGACTAGCGGGATCCAAGAGACCCAGTACTTC.

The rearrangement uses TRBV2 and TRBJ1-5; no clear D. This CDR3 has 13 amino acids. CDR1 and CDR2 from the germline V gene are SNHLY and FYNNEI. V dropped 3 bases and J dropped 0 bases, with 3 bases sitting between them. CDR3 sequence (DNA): TGTGCCAGCAGTGACGATAGCAATCAGCCCCAGCATTTT. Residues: CASSDDSNQPQHF.

For the CDR3, the DNA is TGCGCCAGCAGTGAGAACCCTGATCAGCCCCAGCATTTT. It specifies CASSENPDQPQHF. V is TRBV10-1 and J is TRBJ1-5, with D hard to call. Deletions cut 2 bases from V and 5 bases from J, with 7 bases between. Per the germline V gene, CDR1 is WNHNN and CDR2 is SYGVQD (reference sequence). The CDR3 consists of 13 residues.

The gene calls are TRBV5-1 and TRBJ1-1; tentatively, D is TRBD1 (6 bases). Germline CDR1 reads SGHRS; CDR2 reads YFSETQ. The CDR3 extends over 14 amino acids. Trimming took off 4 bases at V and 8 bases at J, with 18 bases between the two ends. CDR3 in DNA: TGCGCCAGCAGCATTGGACAGTCCCGAGCGGAAGCTTTCTTT. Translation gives CASSIGQSRAEAFF.

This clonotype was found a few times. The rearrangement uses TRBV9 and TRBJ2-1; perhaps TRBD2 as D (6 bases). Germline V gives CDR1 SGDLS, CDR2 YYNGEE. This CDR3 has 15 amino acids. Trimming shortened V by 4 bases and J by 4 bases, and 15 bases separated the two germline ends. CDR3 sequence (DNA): TGTGCCAGCAGCCCAAGGGAGGCGCCATACAATGAGCAGTTCTTC. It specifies CASSPREAPYNEQFF.

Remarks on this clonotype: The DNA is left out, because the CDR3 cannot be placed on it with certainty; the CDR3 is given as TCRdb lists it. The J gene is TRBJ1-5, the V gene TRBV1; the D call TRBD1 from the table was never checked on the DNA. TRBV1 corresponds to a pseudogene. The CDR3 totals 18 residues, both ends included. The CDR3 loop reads CTSSQEYPCRLSNQPQHF.

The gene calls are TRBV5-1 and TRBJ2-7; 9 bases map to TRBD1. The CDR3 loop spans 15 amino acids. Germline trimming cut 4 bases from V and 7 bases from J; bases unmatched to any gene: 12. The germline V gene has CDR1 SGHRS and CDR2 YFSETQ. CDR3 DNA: TGCGCCAGCAGCGCGACCGGGACAGGGAAAGGGGAGCAGTACTTC. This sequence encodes CASSATGTGKGEQYF.

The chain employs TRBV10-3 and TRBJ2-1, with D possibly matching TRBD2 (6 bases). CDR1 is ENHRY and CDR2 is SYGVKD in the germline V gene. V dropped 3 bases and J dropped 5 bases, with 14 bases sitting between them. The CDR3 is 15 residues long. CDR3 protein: CAISDLGRGDNEQFF. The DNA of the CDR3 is TGTGCCATCAGTGACCTAGGGCGCGGGGACAATGAGCAGTTCTTC.

The CDR3 nucleotides read TGTGCCAGCAGCGCCGGGACTAGTTTTAACAAGCAGTTCTTC. This codes for CASSAGTSFNKQFF. The chain links TRBV9 to TRBJ2-1; 8 positions agree with TRBD2. The CDR3 runs to 14 residues. Germline-derived CDR1 and CDR2 are SGDLS and YYNGEE. Trimming cost V 3 bases and J 11 bases; bases outside gene matches: 10.

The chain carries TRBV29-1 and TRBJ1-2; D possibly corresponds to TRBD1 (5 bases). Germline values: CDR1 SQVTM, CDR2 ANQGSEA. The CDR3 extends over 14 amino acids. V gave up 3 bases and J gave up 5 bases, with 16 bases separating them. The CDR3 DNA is TGCAGCGTTGACTTCCCACAGGCTCGATATGGCTACACCTTC. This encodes CSVDFPQARYGYTF. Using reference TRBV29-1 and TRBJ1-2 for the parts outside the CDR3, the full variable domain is SAVISQKPSRDICQRGTSLTIQCQVDSQVTMMFWYRQQPGQSLTLIATANQGSEATYESGFVIDKFPISRPNLTFSTLTVSNMSPEDSSIYLCSVDFPQARYGYTFGSGTRLTVV.

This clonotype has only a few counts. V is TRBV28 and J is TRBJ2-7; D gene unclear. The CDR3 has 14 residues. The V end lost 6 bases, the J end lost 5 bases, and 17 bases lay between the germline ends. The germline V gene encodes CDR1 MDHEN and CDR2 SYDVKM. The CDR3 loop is CASSRRTPSHEQYF. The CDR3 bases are TGTGCCAGCAGCCGTCGGACCCCGAGCCACGAGCAGTACTTC.

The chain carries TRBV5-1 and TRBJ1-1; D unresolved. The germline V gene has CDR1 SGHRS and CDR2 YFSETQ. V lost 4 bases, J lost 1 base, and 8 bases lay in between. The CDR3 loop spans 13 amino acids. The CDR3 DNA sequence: TGCGCCAGCAGCCTTGAAGCGAACACTGAAGCTTTCTTT. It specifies CASSLEANTEAFF.

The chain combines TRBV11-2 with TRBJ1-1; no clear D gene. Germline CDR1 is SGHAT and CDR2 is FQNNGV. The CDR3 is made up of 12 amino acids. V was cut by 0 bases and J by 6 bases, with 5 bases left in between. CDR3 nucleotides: TGTGCCAGCAGCTTAGAATACCCTGAAGCTTTCTTT. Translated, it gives CASSLEYPEAFF. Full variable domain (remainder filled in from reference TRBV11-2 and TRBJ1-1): EAGVAQSPRYKIIEKRQSVAFWCNPISGHATLYWYQQILGQGPKLLIQFQNNGVVDDSQLPKDRFSAERLKGVDSTLKIQPAKLEDSAVYLCASSLEYPEAFFGQGTRLTVV.

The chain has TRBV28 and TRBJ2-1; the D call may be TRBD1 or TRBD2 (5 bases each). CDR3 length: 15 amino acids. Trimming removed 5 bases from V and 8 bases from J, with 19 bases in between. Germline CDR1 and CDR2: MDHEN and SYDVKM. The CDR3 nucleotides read TGTGCCAGCAGTGGGAGACAGCCGACTGTCGATGAGCAGTTCTTC. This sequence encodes CASSGRQPTVDEQFF. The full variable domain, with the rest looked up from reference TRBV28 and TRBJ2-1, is DVKVTQSSRYLVKRTGEKVFLECVQDMDHENMFWYRQDPGLGLRLIYFSYDVKMKEKGDIPEGYSVSREKKERFSLILESASTNQTSMYLCASSGRQPTVDEQFFGPGTRLTVL.